This TCR beta chain was recorded in a study of T cells after yellow fever vaccination. Trimming removed 4 bases at V and 3 bases at J, with 14 bases between. The CDR3 consists of 14 residues. Germline-derived CDR1 and CDR2 are SGHRS and YFSETQ. TCRdb recomputed calls from the 5' RACE reads with MiXCR, one row per CDR3 protein. In the table there are 200,000 to 300,000 distinct CDR3 sequences, approximately 13% of which are singletons. The receptor comes from a young man who received the YFV17D yellow fever vaccine. The chain is built from TRBV5-1 and TRBJ2-7; D is tentatively TRBD1 or TRBD2 (6 bases each). Sequencing was performed on CD4+ T cells sorted from PBMCs, taken 45 days after the yellow fever booster vaccination. The CDR3 nucleotides are TGCGCCAGCAGCCGACAGGACGGGGGCTACGAGCAGTACTTC. Encoded protein: CASSRQDGGYEQYF. Full variable domain (missing parts from reference TRBV5-1 and TRBJ2-7): KAGVTQTPRYLIKTRGQQVTLSCSPISGHRSVSWYQQTPGQGLQFLFEYFSETQRNKGNFPGRFSGRQFSNSRSEMNVSTLELGDSALYLCASSRQDGGYEQYFGPGTRLTVT.